The source of this TCR beta chain is a study of glioma-infiltrating T cells. Study-wide results and caveats: Non-neoplastic patients had below-expected tissue-blood divergence, while all gliomas exceeded expectation.

Germline CDR1 PRHDT, CDR2 FYEKMQ (reference sequence). The V end was cut by 6 bases, the J end by 5 bases, with 12 bases between. This CDR3 has 13 amino acids. To note about this clonotype: Its antigen is currently unknown. Since a much larger clone is just one base distant, this may be a read error.

The iRepertoire nested amplicon-rescue multiplex PCR amplified TCR alpha and beta CDR3s from RNA. One-step reverse transcription and amplification started from around 100-400 ng of tissue mRNA or PBMC total RNA. MiXCR was run by TCRdb on the multiplex PCR reads, yielding one entry per CDR3 protein. The data contain roughly 20,000 distinct CDR3 sequences, around 24% of them singletons. Material: glioma tissue, nonneoplastic brain tissue, or PBMCs (not recorded which). The receptor's source is a human donor with low-grade glioma or glioblastoma, undergoing nonglioma brain surgery, or in good health (not recorded which). The V call is TRBV13, the J call TRBJ2-3; D unresolved. CDR3 nucleotide sequence: TGTGCCAGCAGTGTAGACGTGGAAGATACGCAGTATTTT. Translated, it gives CASSVDVEDTQYF.